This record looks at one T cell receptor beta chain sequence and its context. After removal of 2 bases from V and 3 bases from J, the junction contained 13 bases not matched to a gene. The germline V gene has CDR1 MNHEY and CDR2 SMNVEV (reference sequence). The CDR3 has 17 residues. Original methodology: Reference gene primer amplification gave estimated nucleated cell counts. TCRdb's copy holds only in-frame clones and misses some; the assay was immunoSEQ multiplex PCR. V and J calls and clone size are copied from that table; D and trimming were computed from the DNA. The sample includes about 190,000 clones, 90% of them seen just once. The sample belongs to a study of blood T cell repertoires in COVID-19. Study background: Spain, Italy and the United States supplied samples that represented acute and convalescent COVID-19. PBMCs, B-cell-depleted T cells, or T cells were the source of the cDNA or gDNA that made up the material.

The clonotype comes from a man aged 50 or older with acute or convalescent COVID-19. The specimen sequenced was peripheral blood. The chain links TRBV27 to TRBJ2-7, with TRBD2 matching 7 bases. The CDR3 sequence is CASSLRGQGGSNYEQYF. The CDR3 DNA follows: TGTGCCAGCAGTTTACGGGGCCAGGGAGGGTCAAACTACGAGCAGTACTTC.